This is a list of T cell receptor beta chains from one sample in a study of blood T cell repertoires in COVID-19. Only in-frame clones appear in the TCRdb table, and some are missing; sequencing was by immunoSEQ multiplex PCR. Seen here are a few hundred thousand clones, roughly nine tenths observed once, and the top ten hold 2.2%. Sequencing used peripheral blood. The source of these receptors is a woman between 50 and 59 years old with acute or convalescent COVID-19. Both conserved end residues are part of each CDR3. Fields, in order: V gene, J gene, D gene, clone size, CDR3 DNA, CDR3 protein. D genes are given only for firm matches. Some rows have no size entry. The others give once, few or many, or a class for an expanded clone.

TRBV4-2	TRBJ1-5	-	once	TGTGCCAGCAGCCAAGCTACCACGGGGGGTCAGCCCCAGCATTTT	CASSQATTGGQPQHF
TRBV7-3	TRBJ2-3	TRBD2	-	TGTGCCAGCAGCTTAAGGCCTTTACTAGCGGGGGGGCCGTATGGTACGCAGTATTTT	CASSLRPLLAGGPYGTQYF
TRBV7-2	TRBJ1-2	-	-	TGTGCCAGCAGCTTTTCCCGGGAATCCTATGGCTACACCTTC	CASSFSRESYGYTF
TRBV16	TRBJ1-1	-	few	TGTGCCAGCAGCCAACAGGGAAGAAGAACTGAAGCTTTCTTT	CASSQQGRRTEAFF
TRBV19	TRBJ1-1	-	-	TGTGCCAGTATCGGACTCGACACTGAAGCTTTCTTT	CASIGLDTEAFF
TRBV28	TRBJ2-7	TRBD2	-	TGTGCCAGCAGGCTGGGACTAGCGTCCTACGAGCAGTACTTC	CASRLGLASYEQYF
TRBV14	TRBJ1-6	-	-	TGTGCCAGCAGCCGATCAGGTACGCAGCCACGTTATTATAATTCACCCCTCCACTTT	CASSRSGTQPRYYNSPLHF
TRBV19	TRBJ2-7	-	-	TGTGCCAGTAGTATTACCCGAGAGAACGAGCAGTACTTC	CASSITRENEQYF
TRBV5-1	TRBJ2-1	-	-	TGCGCCAGCAGCTCCGTAGAGGCCTACAATGAGCAGTTCTTC	CASSSVEAYNEQFF
TRBV4-3	TRBJ2-7	TRBD1	-	TGCGCCAGCAGCCATGCAGGGGGCGCTCCCTACGAGCAGTACTTC	CASSHAGGAPYEQYF
TRBV28	TRBJ2-5	-	-	TGTGCCAGCAGCTTAACGCCGCTGACTGAGACCCAGTACTTC	CASSLTPLTETQYF
TRBV10-2	TRBJ2-1	TRBD2	-	TGCGCCAGCACTCCAGCGGGAATTTCCTACAATGAGCAGTTCTTC	CASTPAGISYNEQFF
TRBV5-1	TRBJ2-3	TRBD2	-	TGCGCCAGCAGCTTGTTCCCCGCGGGACTAGTACCATATTCAGATACGCAGTATTTT	CASSLFPAGLVPYSDTQYF
TRBV5-6	TRBJ2-1	-	-	TGTGCCAAGATACAGGACAATGAGCAGTTCTTC	CAKIQDNEQFF
TRBV19	TRBJ2-7	TRBD1	-	TGTGCCAGTAGTATAGATGACAGGGCAGGGACCTCCTACGAGCAGTACTTC	CASSIDDRAGTSYEQYF
TRBV5-1	TRBJ1-1	-	-	TGCGCCAGCAGCGTGGCCCAGACAGGGAACACTGAAGCTTTCTTT	CASSVAQTGNTEAFF
TRBV11-3	TRBJ1-2	TRBD1	-	TGTGCCAGCAGCTTAACGGGACAGGGCCCTTCTGGCTACACCTTC	CASSLTGQGPSGYTF
TRBV5-1	TRBJ1-6	TRBD1	-	TGCGCCAGCAGCACTGAACAGGGGCCGGGTTCACCCCTCCACTTT	CASSTEQGPGSPLHF
TRBV7-9	TRBJ2-7	-	once	TGTGCCAGCAGCTTTAAGCCGACAGGTCTCGGCGAGCAGTACTTC	CASSFKPTGLGEQYF
TRBV30	TRBJ2-3	TRBD2	-	TGTGCCTGCCACTCTGTTAGCGGGTCCGATACGCAGTATTTT	CACHSVSGSDTQYF
TRBV3-1/TRBV3-2	TRBJ2-5	TRBD2	-	TGTGCCAGCAGCCAAGAGGGGTTAGCGGGAGCGGGAGAGACCCAGTACTTC	CASSQEGLAGAGETQYF
TRBV3-1/TRBV3-2	TRBJ2-5	-	-	TGTGCCAGCAGCCATCTGCGGGGTTGGGAGACCCAGTACTTC	CASSHLRGWETQYF
TRBV6-5	TRBJ1-2	-	-	TGTGCCAGCAGACAGGGTGTTGATGGCTACACCTTC	CASRQGVDGYTF
TRBV24-1	TRBJ2-2	-	-	TGTGCCACCAGTGATTTGCAATCCGGGGAGCTGTTTTTT	CATSDLQSGELFF
TRBV10-2	TRBJ1-1	TRBD1	-	TGCGCCAGCGGGCAGGACAGGGGAAACACTGAAGCTTTCTTT	CASGQDRGNTEAFF
TRBV10-3	TRBJ2-1	TRBD1	-	TGTGCCATCAGTGCGTCGGGACAGCAGGCCTACAATGAGCAGTTCTTC	CAISASGQQAYNEQFF
TRBV12-3/TRBV12-4	TRBJ1-2	-	-	TGTGCCAGCAGTTTAAATTCCGATGGCTACACCTTC	CASSLNSDGYTF
TRBV27	TRBJ2-7	TRBD2	-	TGTGCCAGCAGTCCCTGGCTAGCGGGGCTCTACGAGCAGTACTTC	CASSPWLAGLYEQYF
TRBV4-1	TRBJ1-6	TRBD1	-	TGCGCCAGCAGCCAAGGGTGGGGACAGGGGAATTCACCCCTCCACTTT	CASSQGWGQGNSPLHF
TRBV6-2/TRBV6-3	TRBJ1-1	TRBD1	few	TGTGCCAGCAGCCAGGGGGCGGGCACTGAAGCTTTCTTT	CASSQGAGTEAFF
TRBV10-1	TRBJ2-3	TRBD1	once	TGCGCCAGCAGCCCTGCCCGGACAGGGGGCACAGATACGCAGTATTTT	CASSPARTGGTDTQYF
TRBV6-5	TRBJ2-2	-	-	TGTGCCAGCACCTACGTCGAAAACACCGGGGAGCTGTTTTTT	CASTYVENTGELFF
TRBV28	TRBJ1-1	-	-	TGTGCCAGCAGTGTGCCAATGAGATCAGCTTTCTTT	CASSVPMRSAFF
TRBV3-1/TRBV3-2	TRBJ2-1	-	-	TGTGCCAGCAGCGAAAGGACAGCGGCAGAGCAGTTCTTC	CASSERTAAEQFF
TRBV7-2	TRBJ2-7	TRBD2	-	TGTGCCAGCAGCTTAGGCGGGGGGGCGAGGAGGGAGCAGTACTTC	CASSLGGGARREQYF
TRBV7-2	TRBJ2-5	-	-	TGTGCCAGTCGTCGGGGGGCCGTGGAGACCCAGTACTTC	CASRRGAVETQYF
TRBV2	TRBJ2-3	-	once	TGTGCCAGCAGGGTCCAGGCGCAGTATTTT	CASRVQAQYF
TRBV7-8	TRBJ1-5	-	-	TGTGCCAGCAGCGAGGCAGACAATCAGCCCCAGCATTTT	CASSEADNQPQHF
TRBV19	TRBJ2-5	-	-	TGTGCCAGTACCGCAGGGTGGAGAGAGACCCAGTACTTC	CASTAGWRETQYF
TRBV5-6	TRBJ2-1	TRBD1	-	TGTGCCAGCAGCCCCCTGTCTCCGGGACAGGGGGCTGAGGAGCAGTTCTTC	CASSPLSPGQGAEEQFF
TRBV19	TRBJ1-5	TRBD1	once	TGTGCCAGTAGTGACTCCGGGACAGGGGTTAATCAGCCCCAGCATTTT	CASSDSGTGVNQPQHF
TRBV5-1	TRBJ2-3	-	once	TGCGCCAGCTCCTTTTTGGATACGCAGTATTTT	CASSFLDTQYF
TRBV15	TRBJ2-7	-	-	TGTGCCACCAGCAGTCAAAAGGGGAATTACGAGCAGTACTTC	CATSSQKGNYEQYF
TRBV2	TRBJ2-1	TRBD1	-	TGTGCCAGCTTCGCCTCGGACAGGGATACCTACAATGAGCAGTTCTTC	CASFASDRDTYNEQFF
TRBV27	TRBJ2-7	-	once	TGTGCCAGCAGGGGGGTGCAGGGGGGCGGCGAGCAGTACTTC	CASRGVQGGGEQYF
TRBV4-3	TRBJ2-5	-	many	TGCGCCAGCAGCCAAACCGGCGGGACCCAGTACTTC	CASSQTGGTQYF
TRBV7-2	TRBJ2-2	-	-	TGTGCCAGCAGCTTTTCACAGAACACCGGGGAGCTGTTTTTT	CASSFSQNTGELFF